This T cell receptor (beta chain) stems from a study of T cell repertoires in cytomegalovirus infection. Study-wide background: The study used recently identified HLA-C-restricted and well-studied HLA-B-restricted CMV epitopes. Public TCR beta signatures marked donors with CMV infection and the matching HLA. Study-wide findings and caveats: The study found HLA-C-restricted CMV-specific TCR beta clonotypes dominating the ex vivo response.

MiXCR was run by TCRdb on the reads, yielding one entry per CDR3 protein. The sample carries around 900,000 distinct CDR3 sequences, around 31% recorded once. Points on this clonotype: The antigen is unknown.

Trimming removed 4 bases from V and 2 bases from J, with 18 bases in between. Looked up from germline, CDR1 is MNHNY and CDR2 is SVGAGI (reference sequence). The CDR3 extends over 17 amino acids. The input for sequencing was cultured CD8+ T cells from PBMCs, taken from culture after CMV antigen stimulation. This clonotype was obtained from a human donor in good health (CMV status not recorded). Some clones in this sample may be carry-over from other donors' samples. The chain employs TRBV6-6 and TRBJ2-1; D is undetermined. The CDR3: CASSFSGSVAPYNEQFF. DNA for the CDR3: TGTGCCAGCAGTTTCTCGGGCTCCGTGGCCCCCTACAATGAGCAGTTCTTC.